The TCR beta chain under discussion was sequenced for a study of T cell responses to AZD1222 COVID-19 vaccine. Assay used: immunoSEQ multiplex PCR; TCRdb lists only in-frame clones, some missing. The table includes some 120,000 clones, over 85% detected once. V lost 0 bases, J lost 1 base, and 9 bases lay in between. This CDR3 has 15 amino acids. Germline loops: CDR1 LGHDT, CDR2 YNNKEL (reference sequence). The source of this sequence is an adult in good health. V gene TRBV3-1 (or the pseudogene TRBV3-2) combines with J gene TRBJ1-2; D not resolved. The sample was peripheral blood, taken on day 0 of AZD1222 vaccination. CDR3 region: CASSQEGSNNYGYTF. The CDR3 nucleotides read TGTGCCAGCAGCCAAGAGGGCTCAAATAACTATGGCTACACCTTC.